The source of this TCR beta chain is a study of naive and memory T cell subsets. The V gene's germline CDR1 is MDHEN and CDR2 SYDVKM. This CDR3 is built from 14 residues. The trim removed 6 bases at V and 4 bases at J, leaving 8 bases unmatched. Both TRBC1 and TRBC2 were covered by a beta constant-region primer of two equimolar oligonucleotides. Nested alpha and beta constant-region primers with the SP2 primer drove four PCR rounds on ligated cDNA. TCRdb itself ran the UMI-ligation and nested PCR reads through MiXCR, one entry per CDR3 protein. The data show over 65,000 distinct CDR3 sequences, about 10% seen once.

Source material: naive CD8+ T cells from blood. The V and J genes are TRBV28 and TRBJ1-1; 7 bases align to TRBD1. This sequence was found in a human donor in good health. Here the CDR3 reads CASSPPTGSTEAFF. The CDR3 coding sequence is TGTGCCAGCAGCCCTCCGACAGGGAGCACTGAAGCTTTCTTT.